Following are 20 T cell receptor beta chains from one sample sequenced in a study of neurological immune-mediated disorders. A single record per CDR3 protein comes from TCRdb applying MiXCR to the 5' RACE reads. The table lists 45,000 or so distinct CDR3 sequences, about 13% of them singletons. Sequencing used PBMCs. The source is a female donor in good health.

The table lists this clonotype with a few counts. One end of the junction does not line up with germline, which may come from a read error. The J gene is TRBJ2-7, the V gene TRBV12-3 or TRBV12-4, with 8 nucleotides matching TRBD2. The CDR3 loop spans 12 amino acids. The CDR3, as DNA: TGTGCCAGCACCTCCTACGGGAGGGACTGGCACTTC. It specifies CASTSYGRDWHF.

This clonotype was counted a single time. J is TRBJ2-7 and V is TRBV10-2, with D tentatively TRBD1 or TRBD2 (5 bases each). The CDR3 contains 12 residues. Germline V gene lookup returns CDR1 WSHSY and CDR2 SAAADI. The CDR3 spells CNTRGPGGEQYF. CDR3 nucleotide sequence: TGCAACACCCGGGGCCCAGGCGGCGAGCAGTACTTC.

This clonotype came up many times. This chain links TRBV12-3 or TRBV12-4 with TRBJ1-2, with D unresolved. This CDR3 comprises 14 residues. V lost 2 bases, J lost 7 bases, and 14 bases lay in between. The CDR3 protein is CASSLNGREAGYTF. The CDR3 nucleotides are TGTGCCAGCAGTTTAAATGGGCGTGAGGCTGGCTACACCTTC.

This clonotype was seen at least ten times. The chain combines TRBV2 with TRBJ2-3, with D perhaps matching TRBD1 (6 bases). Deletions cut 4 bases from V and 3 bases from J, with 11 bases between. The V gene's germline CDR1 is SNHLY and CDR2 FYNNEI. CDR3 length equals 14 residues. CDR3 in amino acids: CASSGQVLTDTQYF. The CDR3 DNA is TGTGCCAGCAGTGGACAGGTTTTGACAGATACGCAGTATTTT.

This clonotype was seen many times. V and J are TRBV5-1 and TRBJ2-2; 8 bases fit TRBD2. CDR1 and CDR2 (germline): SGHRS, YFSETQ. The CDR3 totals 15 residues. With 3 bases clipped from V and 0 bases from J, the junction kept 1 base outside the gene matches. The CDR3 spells CASSSLAANTGELFF. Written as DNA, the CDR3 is TGCGCCAGCAGCTCACTAGCGGCGAACACCGGGGAGCTGTTTTTT.

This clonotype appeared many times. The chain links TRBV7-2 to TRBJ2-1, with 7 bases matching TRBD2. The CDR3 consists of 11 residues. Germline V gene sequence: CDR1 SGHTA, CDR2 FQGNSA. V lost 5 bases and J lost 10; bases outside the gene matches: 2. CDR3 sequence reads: CASSETSEQFF. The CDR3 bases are TGTGCCAGCAGCGAGACTAGCGAGCAGTTCTTC.

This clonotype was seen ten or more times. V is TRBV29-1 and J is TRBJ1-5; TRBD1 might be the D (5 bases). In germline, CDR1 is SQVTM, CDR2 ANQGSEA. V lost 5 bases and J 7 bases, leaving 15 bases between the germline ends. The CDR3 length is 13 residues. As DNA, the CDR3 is TGCAGCGTTCGGAGGGGCGCGGGCCAGCCCCAGCATTTT. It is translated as CSVRRGAGQPQHF.

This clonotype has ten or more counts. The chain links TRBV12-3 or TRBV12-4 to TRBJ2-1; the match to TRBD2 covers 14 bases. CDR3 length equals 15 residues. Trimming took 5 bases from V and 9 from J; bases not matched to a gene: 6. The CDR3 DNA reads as TGTGCCAGCAGTAAAGGACTAGCGGGGGGTTTTGAGCAGTTCTTC. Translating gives CASSKGLAGGFEQFF.

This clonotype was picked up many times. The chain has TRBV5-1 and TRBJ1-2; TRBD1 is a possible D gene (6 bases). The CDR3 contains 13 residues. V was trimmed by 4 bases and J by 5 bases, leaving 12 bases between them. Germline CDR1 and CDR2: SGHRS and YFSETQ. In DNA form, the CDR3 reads TGCGCCAGCAGCCCCGGGACACATTATGGCTACACCTTC. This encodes CASSPGTHYGYTF. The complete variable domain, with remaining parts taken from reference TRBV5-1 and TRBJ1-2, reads KAGVTQTPRYLIKTRGQQVTLSCSPISGHRSVSWYQQTPGQGLQFLFEYFSETQRNKGNFPGRFSGRQFSNSRSEMNVSTLELGDSALYLCASSPGTHYGYTFGSGTRLTVV.

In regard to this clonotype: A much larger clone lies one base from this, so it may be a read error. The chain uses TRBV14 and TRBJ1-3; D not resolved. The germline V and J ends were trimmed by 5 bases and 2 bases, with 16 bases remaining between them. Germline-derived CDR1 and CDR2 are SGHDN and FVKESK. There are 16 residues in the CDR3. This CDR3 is CASSTLMGFTGNTIYF. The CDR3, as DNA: TGTGCCAGCAGCACCTTGATGGGATTTACTGGAAACACCATATATTTT.

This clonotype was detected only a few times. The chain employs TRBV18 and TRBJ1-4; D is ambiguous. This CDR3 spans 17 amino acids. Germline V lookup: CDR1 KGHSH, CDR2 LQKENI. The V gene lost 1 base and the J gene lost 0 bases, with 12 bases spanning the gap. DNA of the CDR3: TGTGCCAGCTCACCACAGGGCAGACCTTCAACTAATGAAAAACTGTTTTTT. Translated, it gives CASSPQGRPSTNEKLFF.

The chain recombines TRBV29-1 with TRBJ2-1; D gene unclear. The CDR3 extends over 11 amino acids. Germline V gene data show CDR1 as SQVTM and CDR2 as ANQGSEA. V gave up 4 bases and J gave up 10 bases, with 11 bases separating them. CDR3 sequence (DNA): TGCAGCGTTGTATCCCCCGGAGAGCAGTTCTTC. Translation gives CSVVSPGEQFF.

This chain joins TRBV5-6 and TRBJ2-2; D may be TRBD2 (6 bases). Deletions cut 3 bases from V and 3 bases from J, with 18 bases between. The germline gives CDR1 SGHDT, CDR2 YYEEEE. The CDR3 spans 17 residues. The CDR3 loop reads CASSSPWGDGDTGELFF. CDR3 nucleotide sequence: TGTGCCAGCAGCTCACCCTGGGGGGACGGTGACACCGGGGAGCTGTTTTTT.

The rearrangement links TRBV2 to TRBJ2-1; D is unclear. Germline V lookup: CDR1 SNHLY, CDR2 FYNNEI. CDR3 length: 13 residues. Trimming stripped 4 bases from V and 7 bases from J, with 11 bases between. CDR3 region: CASSGLYRNEQFF. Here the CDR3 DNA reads TGTGCCAGCAGTGGGCTCTATCGAAATGAGCAGTTCTTC.

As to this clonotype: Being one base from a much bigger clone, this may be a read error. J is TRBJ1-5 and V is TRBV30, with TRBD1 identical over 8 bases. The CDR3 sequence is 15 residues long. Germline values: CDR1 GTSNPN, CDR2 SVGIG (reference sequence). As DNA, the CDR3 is TGTGCCTGGAGTTCTTGGACAGGGTCGAATCAGCCCCAGCTTTTT. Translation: CAWSSWTGSNQPQLF.

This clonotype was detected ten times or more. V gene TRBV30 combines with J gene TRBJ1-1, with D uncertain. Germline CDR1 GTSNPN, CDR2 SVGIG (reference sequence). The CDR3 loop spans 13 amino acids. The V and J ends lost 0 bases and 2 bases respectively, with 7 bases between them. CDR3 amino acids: CAWSVLDNTEAFF. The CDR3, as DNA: TGTGCCTGGAGTGTACTTGACAACACTGAAGCTTTCTTT.

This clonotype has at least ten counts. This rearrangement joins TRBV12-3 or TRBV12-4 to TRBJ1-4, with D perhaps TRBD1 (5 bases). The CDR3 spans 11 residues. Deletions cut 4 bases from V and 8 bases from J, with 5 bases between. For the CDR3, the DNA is TGTGCCAGCAGTTGGGGGGAAAAACTGTTTTTT. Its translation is CASSWGEKLFF.

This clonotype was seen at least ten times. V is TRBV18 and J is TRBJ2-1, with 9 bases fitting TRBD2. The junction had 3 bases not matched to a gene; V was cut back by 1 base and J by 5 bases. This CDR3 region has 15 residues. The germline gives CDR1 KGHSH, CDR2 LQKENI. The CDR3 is CASSPLAGADNEQFF. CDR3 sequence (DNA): TGTGCCAGCTCACCACTAGCGGGAGCTGACAATGAGCAGTTCTTC.

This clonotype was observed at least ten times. CDR3 DNA sequence: TGTGCCATCAGTGAGTCAGGACTAGCGGGAAGAAATGAGCAGTTCTTC. Its translation: CAISESGLAGRNEQFF. This chain joins TRBV10-3 and TRBJ2-1, with 12 bases matching TRBD2. Germline trimming cut 0 bases from V and 7 bases from J; bases unmatched to any gene: 4. CDR3 length: 16 residues. Germline CDR1 reads ENHRY; CDR2 reads SYGVKD.

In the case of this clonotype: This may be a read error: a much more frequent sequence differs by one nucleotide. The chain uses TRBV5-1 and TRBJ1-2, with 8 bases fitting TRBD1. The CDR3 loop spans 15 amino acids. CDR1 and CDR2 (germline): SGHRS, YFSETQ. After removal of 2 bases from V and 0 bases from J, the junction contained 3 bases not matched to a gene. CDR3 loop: CASSFQGAANYGYTF. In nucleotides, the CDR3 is TGCGCCAGCAGCTTTCAGGGGGCGGCTAACTATGGCTACACCTTC.